The 27 T cell receptor beta chains below come from one sample, sequenced in a study. TCRdb re-analysed the RT-PCR reads in MiXCR, keeping a single row per CDR3 protein. The table includes 4,400 or so distinct CDR3 sequences, under 40% detected once. The specimen was memory CD4+ T cells from salivary gland. All receptors derive from a female donor with primary Sjogren's syndrome.

This clonotype is medium-sized. This chain joins TRBV29-1 and TRBJ1-2, with TRBD1 as a possible D gene (6 bases). V was cut by 4 bases and J by 5 bases, with 17 bases left in between. The length of the CDR3 is 14 residues. The germline gives CDR1 SQVTM, CDR2 ANQGSEA. DNA of the CDR3: TGCAGCGTTGGCGTGGGAGGGGGTGGATATGGCTACACCTTC. This translates into CSVGVGGGGYGYTF.

The chain couples TRBV12-3 or TRBV12-4 to TRBJ1-5, with TRBD1 matching 8 bases. The CDR3 is made up of 14 amino acids. J gave up 6 bases and V 4 bases, and 5 bases lay outside the gene matches. The CDR3 sequence is CASSSAGGGQPQHF. The CDR3 DNA follows: TGTGCCAGCAGTTCCGCAGGGGGCGGTCAGCCCCAGCATTTT.

This clonotype has just one count. The genes are TRBV20-1 and TRBJ1-1; tentative D call: TRBD1 (5 bases). The CDR3 has 15 residues. The germline V and J ends were trimmed by 3 bases and 0 bases, with 14 bases remaining between them. Per germline, CDR1 DFQATT and CDR2 SNEGSKA (reference sequence). The CDR3 spells CSASAGSGMNTEAFF. Written as DNA, the CDR3 is TGCAGTGCTAGTGCAGGGAGCGGCATGAACACTGAAGCTTTCTTT.

The chain couples TRBV3-1 to TRBJ1-6, with TRBD1 matching over 11 bases. Germline V gene data show CDR1 as LGHDT and CDR2 as YNNKEL (reference sequence). This CDR3 has 15 residues. J lost 7 bases, V lost 4 bases, and 3 bases had no gene match. CDR3 bases: TGTGCCAGCAGCCCCCGGACAGGGGGCAATTCACCCCTCCACTTT. Translation gives CASSPRTGGNSPLHF.

This clonotype is labeled as medium-sized (0.01 to 0.1%). The chain employs TRBV12-3 or TRBV12-4 and TRBJ2-2, with D perhaps matching TRBD1 or TRBD2 (5 bases each). This CDR3 has 16 residues. Trimming stripped 5 bases from V and 7 bases from J, with 20 bases between. CDR3 DNA sequence: TGTGCCAGCAGTCTCCGGGGCCCCGGGGCCGGCGGGGAGCTGTTTTTT. It codes for CASSLRGPGAGGELFF.

This clonotype is classed as medium-sized. The chain links TRBV6-2 or TRBV6-3 to TRBJ1-2, with D perhaps matching TRBD1 (5 bases). Germline-derived CDR1 and CDR2 are MNHEY and SVGEGT. Trimming stripped 7 bases from V and 0 bases from J, with 15 bases between. The CDR3 is 15 residues long. CDR3 loop: CASTPHGTTNYGYTF. The CDR3 DNA follows: TGTGCCAGCACCCCCCACGGGACGACTAACTATGGCTACACCTTC.

V and J are TRBV6-1 and TRBJ2-7, with D perhaps matching TRBD1 or TRBD2 (5 bases each). With 7 bases removed from V and 2 bases from J, the gap between germline ends came to 15 bases. This CDR3 spans 14 amino acids. The germline V gene has CDR1 MNHNS and CDR2 SASEGT. The CDR3 DNA reads TGTGCCAGCACCTTCGGGACGCTCCCCTACGAGCAGTACTTC. It yields the protein CASTFGTLPYEQYF.

The V call is TRBV7-9, the J call TRBJ2-7; D is uncertain. V gave up 1 base and J gave up 2 bases, with 9 bases separating them. The CDR3 sequence is 14 residues long. Germline V gives CDR1 SEHNR, CDR2 FQNEAQ (reference sequence). This chain's CDR3 is CASSLGTATYEQYF. CDR3 bases: TGTGCCAGCAGCTTAGGGACGGCGACCTACGAGCAGTACTTC.

By its share, this clonotype is medium-sized (0.01 to 0.1%). The rearrangement uses TRBV20-1 and TRBJ1-5; no clear D gene. Between the trimmed V and J ends, which lost 0 bases and 0 bases, there was a span of 9 bases. Germline CDR1 DFQATT, CDR2 SNEGSKA (reference sequence). The CDR3 covers 15 residues. CDR3 coding DNA: TGCAGTGCTAGAGATGTGGGCCCTAGCAATCAGCCCCAGCATTTT. It yields the protein CSARDVGPSNQPQHF.

Sample share makes this clonotype medium-sized (0.01 to 0.1%). This chain joins TRBV20-1 and TRBJ1-4; 7 bases agree with TRBD1. Trimming at V came to 4 bases and at J to 0 bases, leaving 5 bases not matched to a gene. From germline, CDR1 is DFQATT and CDR2 SNEGSKA (reference sequence). The CDR3 has 15 amino acids. Written as DNA, the CDR3 is TGCAGTGCTACTGGACAGGATGCAACTAATGAAAAACTGTTTTTT. It encodes CSATGQDATNEKLFF.

By share of the sample, this clonotype is medium-sized. The chain joins TRBV15 to TRBJ1-3, with D hard to call. V lost 0 bases to trimming and J lost 0 bases, with 6 bases between them. The CDR3 length is 15 residues. Germline V lookup: CDR1 LNHNV, CDR2 YYDKDF (reference sequence). Here the CDR3 DNA reads TGTGCCACCAGCAGAGATCGCGCCTCTGGAAACACCATATATTTT. As protein: CATSRDRASGNTIYF.

The chain couples TRBV5-1 to TRBJ2-1; tentatively, D is TRBD2 (6 bases). V lost 3 bases and J 8 bases, leaving 24 bases between the germline ends. Germline lookup yields CDR1 SGHRS and CDR2 YFSETQ. The CDR3 sequence is 17 residues long. The CDR3 nucleotides are TGCGCCAGCAGCTGGGACCCGTCCGGGAGTGGGGTTGATGAGCAGTTCTTC. It yields the protein CASSWDPSGSGVDEQFF.

By proportion, this clonotype is medium-sized. The chain joins TRBV7-2 to TRBJ1-5; 10 nucleotides align to TRBD1. After removal of 5 bases from V and 2 bases from J, the junction contained 3 bases not matched to a gene. CDR1 and CDR2 (germline): SGHTA, FQGNSA. This CDR3 has 15 residues. The CDR3 DNA reads TGTGCCAGCAGCCTAGGGACAGGGGGCAATCAGCCCCAGCATTTT. This codes for CASSLGTGGNQPQHF. Based on the CDR3 plus reference TRBV7-2 and TRBJ1-5, the full variable domain is GAGVSQSPSNKVTEKGKDVELRCDPISGHTALYWYRQSLGQGLEFLIYFQGNSAPDKSGLPSDRFSAERTGGSVSTLTIQRTQQEDSAVYLCASSLGTGGNQPQHFGDGTRLSIL.

The chain couples TRBV5-6 to TRBJ1-5, with TRBD1 matching 7 bases. This CDR3 has 15 residues. After removal of 1 base from V and 0 bases from J, the junction contained 1 base not matched to a gene. CDR1 is SGHDT, CDR2 YYEEEE, per germline. The CDR3 is CASSLTGDSNQPQHF. The CDR3 DNA reads as TGTGCCAGCAGCTTGACAGGGGATAGCAATCAGCCCCAGCATTTT.

This clonotype has more than one count but fewer than ten. This chain joins TRBV28 and TRBJ2-3; no firm D call. The CDR3 covers 15 residues. Trimming stripped 3 bases from V and 1 base from J, with 11 bases between. CDR1 is MDHEN, CDR2 SYDVKM, per germline. The CDR3 DNA reads as TGTGCCAGCAGTTTTGAAAACTATGGCACAGATACGCAGTATTTT. Translated, it gives CASSFENYGTDTQYF.

The chain uses TRBV20-1 and TRBJ1-2, with D maybe TRBD1 (5 bases). Trimming left V 0 bases short and J 8 bases short, with 16 bases between. Germline V lookup: CDR1 DFQATT, CDR2 SNEGSKA (reference sequence). This CDR3 region has 14 residues. CDR3 nucleotides: TGCAGTGCTAGAGATTCAATAGGGACTAGCGGCTACACCTTC. Translated: CSARDSIGTSGYTF.

Judged by abundance, this clonotype is medium-sized (0.01 to 0.1%). The genes are TRBV7-9 and TRBJ1-2, with TRBD1 identical over 8 bases. V dropped 5 bases and J dropped 8; count of bases not matched to a gene: 7. Germline lookup yields CDR1 SEHNR and CDR2 FQNEAQ (reference sequence). CDR3 length: 13 residues. The CDR3 here is CASSQTGGTGYTF. CDR3 nucleotides: TGTGCCAGCAGCCAAACAGGGGGGACGGGCTACACCTTC.

This clonotype is classed as medium-sized. The V gene is TRBV5-6, the J gene TRBJ1-6; D is unclear. Germline loops: CDR1 SGHDT, CDR2 YYEEEE. Between the trimmed V and J ends, which lost 0 bases and 7 bases, there was a span of 5 bases. There are 13 residues in the CDR3. CDR3 amino acids: CASSLDGNSPLHF. The CDR3 region has the DNA TGTGCCAGCAGCTTGGACGGGAATTCACCCCTCCACTTT.

This clonotype counts as medium-sized (0.01 to 0.1%). This chain joins TRBV12-3 or TRBV12-4 and TRBJ1-1; tentatively, D is TRBD1 (5 bases). The CDR3 contains 12 residues. Trimming took off 2 bases at V and 13 bases at J, with 14 bases between the two ends. The CDR3 sequence: CASSLKGLMSFF. The CDR3 DNA is TGTGCCAGCAGTTTAAAGGGGTTAATGAGTTTCTTT.

In its sample, this clonotype ranks as medium-sized. The V call is TRBV9, the J call TRBJ2-3; D perhaps matches TRBD2 (5 bases). Germline CDR1 and CDR2: SGDLS and YYNGEE. Trimming shortened V by 0 bases and J by 1 base, and 24 bases separated the two germline ends. The CDR3 sequence is 20 residues long. The CDR3 DNA reads as TGTGCCAGCAGCGTAGCCCCCCCCGGGGTAGGGTTCTATGGCACAGATACGCAGTATTTT. Translation: CASSVAPPGVGFYGTDTQYF.

In this sample, this clonotype is medium-sized. The chain employs TRBV24-1 and TRBJ2-7, with D maybe TRBD1 (6 bases). The CDR3 has 14 residues. V lost 11 bases, J lost 2 bases, and 18 bases lay in between. Germline V gives CDR1 KGHDR, CDR2 SFDVKD. The CDR3 region is CASPSRDTTYEQYF. Written as DNA, the CDR3 is TGTGCCAGCCCGTCCCGGGACACAACCTACGAGCAGTACTTC.

This clonotype is medium-sized by share. V is TRBV7-8 and J is TRBJ2-5; D may be TRBD1 or TRBD2 (5 bases each). The V and J ends lost 2 bases and 7 bases respectively, with 14 bases between them. This CDR3 is built from 14 residues. The V gene's germline CDR1 is SGHVS and CDR2 FQNEAQ. The CDR3 loop reads CASSLLGDGGTQYF. DNA of the CDR3: TGTGCCAGCAGCTTACTGGGGGATGGAGGGACCCAGTACTTC.

At least ten counts were recorded for this clonotype. The chain uses TRBV7-8 and TRBJ1-1; D is unclear. This CDR3 has 12 residues. Germline V gene sequence: CDR1 SGHVS, CDR2 FQNEAQ. The ends were cut back, 1 base at V and 8 bases at J, with 8 bases in the middle. The CDR3 reads CASSLETYEAFF. CDR3 DNA: TGTGCCAGCAGCTTAGAGACATACGAAGCTTTCTTT.

By share of the sample, this clonotype is large (0.1 to 1%). The gene calls are TRBV20-1 and TRBJ2-7; 9 bases map to TRBD2. Germline V gene sequence: CDR1 DFQATT, CDR2 SNEGSKA (reference sequence). V shed 6 bases and J 4 bases; nucleotides not matched to a gene: 7. The CDR3 extends over 13 amino acids. Here the CDR3 DNA reads TGCAGTGCGGCCGGGACTAGCAGTTACGAGCAGTACTTC. Protein product: CSAAGTSSYEQYF.

This clonotype is medium-sized by share. The V gene is TRBV4-1, the J gene TRBJ1-3, with D maybe TRBD1 (6 bases). The germline gives CDR1 MGHRA, CDR2 YSYEKL. V shed 1 base and J shed 2 bases, with 12 bases lying between them. This CDR3 has 16 residues. The CDR3 region has the DNA TGCGCCAGCAGCCAAGGAACAGGGAGACCTGGAAACACCATATATTTT. Its translation is CASSQGTGRPGNTIYF.

In this sample, this clonotype is medium-sized. The chain uses TRBV7-9 and TRBJ1-1; no firm D call. The CDR3 length is 12 residues. Germline CDR1 reads SEHNR; CDR2 reads FQNEAQ (reference sequence). With 11 bases removed from V and 5 bases from J, the gap between germline ends came to 15 bases. The CDR3 region is CAGWAGGTEAFF. DNA for the CDR3: TGTGCCGGGTGGGCAGGTGGGACTGAAGCTTTCTTT.

This chain connects TRBV3-1 to TRBJ1-1, with D possibly matching TRBD1 (6 bases). This CDR3 comprises 15 residues. V lost 4 bases and J 5 bases, leaving 17 bases between the germline ends. CDR1 and CDR2 (germline): LGHDT, YNNKEL (reference sequence). CDR3 bases: TGTGCCAGCAGCCTCCCACAGGGAGGGATGACTGAAGCTTTCTTT. It encodes CASSLPQGGMTEAFF.